This T cell receptor (beta chain) derives from a study of cytomegalovirus exposure and HLA in healthy donors. Study results and limitations: With further analysis later on, most CMV-associated TCR beta chains appeared HLA-restricted. The study recorded 150 to 200 TCR beta chains that were cytomegalovirus-associated. Sequencing likely caused a cluster of highly shared sequence variants.

The CDR3 runs to 14 residues. The V end lost 6 bases, the J end lost 2 bases, and 13 bases lay between the germline ends. Per germline, CDR1 LNHDA and CDR2 SQIVND (reference sequence). About this clone: Its target is unknown.

60 Vbeta and 13 Jbeta primers were used in PCR. Produced via immunoSEQ multiplex PCR; TCRdb's table is partial and in-frame only. The table has around 100,000 clones, roughly 84% seen once. The origin of this receptor is a woman aged 18-29 years in good health and CMV-seronegative. The chain joins TRBV19 to TRBJ1-2; D is perhaps TRBD1 (5 bases). The sample consisted of PBMCs. The CDR3: CASSDPGGNYGYTF. The CDR3 DNA is TGTGCCAGTAGCGATCCTGGGGGGAACTATGGCTACACCTTC.